Presented here are 13 T cell receptor beta chains from one specimen sequenced in a study of blood T cells in healthy people across ages. It was with a sample-barcoded 5' primer and a J-beta primer mix that a second PCR of roughly 6 to 12 cycles was run. A single record per CDR3 protein comes from TCRdb applying MiXCR to the 5' RACE reads. Of about 1.1 million distinct CDR3 sequences listed, roughly two fifths are singletons. Sequenced input: blood. The receptors here all came from a man aged 18 to 30 in good health.

The chain has TRBV6-2 or TRBV6-3 and TRBJ2-3; D gene ambiguous. Deletions cut 5 bases from V and 1 base from J, with 10 bases between. Germline assignment: CDR1 MNHEY and CDR2 SVGEGT. The CDR3 sequence is 14 residues long. CDR3 in amino acids: CASSKSVGTDTQYF. In nucleotides, the CDR3 is TGTGCCAGCAGTAAGTCCGTTGGCACAGATACGCAGTATTTT.

This clonotype has just a few counts. The chain links TRBV5-5 to TRBJ2-7, with D unclear. V was trimmed by 0 bases and J by 1 base, leaving 11 bases between them. CDR3 length: 15 amino acids. Germline CDR1 is SGHKS and CDR2 is YYEKEE (reference sequence). The CDR3 spells CASSLVVWGSYEQYF. CDR3 DNA: TGTGCCAGCAGCTTGGTGGTGTGGGGTTCCTACGAGCAGTACTTC.

This clonotype was detected only a few times. The V call is TRBV12-3 or TRBV12-4, the J call TRBJ2-4; D might be TRBD1 or TRBD2, each matching 5 bases. The CDR3 spans 16 residues. V was cut by 4 bases and J by 6 bases, with 19 bases left in between. CDR3 nucleotide sequence: TGTGCCAGCAGTTATTCCTCCGGGACGATCACAAACATTCAGTACTTC. It encodes CASSYSSGTITNIQYF.

The rearrangement joins TRBV6-1 to TRBJ1-1; TRBD1 matches 9 bases. V shed 8 bases and J 4 bases; nucleotides not matched to a gene: 8. Germline lookup yields CDR1 MNHNS and CDR2 SASEGT. The CDR3 is made up of 14 amino acids. Here the CDR3 DNA reads TGTGCCAGCCCACCGGACAGGGGCACCACTGAAGCTTTCTTT. Translated, it gives CASPPDRGTTEAFF.

This clonotype was picked up a small number of times. The chain joins TRBV13 to TRBJ2-1, with D unresolved. The CDR3 contains 18 residues. Trimming left V 5 bases short and J 3 bases short, with 23 bases between. Germline loops: CDR1 PRHDT, CDR2 FYEKMQ (reference sequence). CDR3 in amino acids: CASSPPLIGPGVYNEQFF. CDR3 DNA: TGTGCCAGCAGCCCCCCGCTCATTGGACCTGGGGTCTACAATGAGCAGTTCTTC.

Points on this clonotype: Germline is not matched at one junction end, which may reflect a read error. The chain links TRBV14 to TRBJ2-2, with 7 bases matching TRBD2. CDR3 length: 14 amino acids. Looked up from germline, CDR1 is SGHDN and CDR2 is FVKESK. CDR3 bases: TGTGCCAGCAAGGCTAGCGGATACACCGGGGAGTTGTTTTTT. Protein product: CASKASGYTGELFF.

The chain links TRBV20-1 to TRBJ1-5; a possible D gene is TRBD1 (5 bases). Trimming took off 7 bases at V and 6 bases at J, with 19 bases between the two ends. The CDR3 is 14 amino acids. Germline CDR1 DFQATT, CDR2 SNEGSKA (reference sequence). CDR3 in amino acids: CSEAYRYEGQPQHF. For the CDR3, the DNA is TGCAGTGAGGCCTACAGGTACGAAGGTCAGCCCCAGCATTTT.

This chain links TRBV4-3 with TRBJ1-2, with D unresolved. Germline V gives CDR1 LGHNA, CDR2 YSLEER. The CDR3 runs to 15 residues. Trimming pared 0 bases from V and 4 bases from J, leaving 12 bases between. The CDR3 nucleotides are TGCGCCAGCAGCCAAGATTTCGCCGGTACCTATGGCTACACCTTC. Amino acid sequence: CASSQDFAGTYGYTF.

Turning to this clonotype: A read error may produce the germline difference seen at one junction end. V and J are TRBV20-1 and TRBJ2-1, with 8 bases that match TRBD2. The CDR3 consists of 16 residues. CDR1 and CDR2 (germline): DFQATT, SNEGSKA (reference sequence). The CDR3 reads CSTRAISGGTYNEQFF. CDR3 DNA: TGCAGTACTAGAGCCATAAGCGGGGGCACATACAATGAGCAGTTCTTC.

This chain connects TRBV27 to TRBJ2-5; D ambiguous. The ends were cut back, 0 bases at V and 7 bases at J, with 12 bases in the middle. CDR1 is MNHEY, CDR2 SMNVEV, per germline (reference sequence). The CDR3 is 14 amino acids. CDR3 nucleotide sequence: TGTGCCAGCAGTTTATCTCCCCGTTTTTGGACCCAGTACTTC. Protein product: CASSLSPRFWTQYF.

This clonotype was recorded a few times. Written as DNA, the CDR3 is TGTGCCAGCAGCGGCAGGGGTATCGATGAGCAGTTCTTC. Its protein is CASSGRGIDEQFF. This chain joins TRBV7-8 and TRBJ2-1; tentative D call: TRBD1 (6 bases). The CDR3 is 13 residues long. V lost 5 bases, J lost 8 bases, and 13 bases lay in between. Germline V gene data show CDR1 as SGHVS and CDR2 as FQNEAQ.

The V and J genes are TRBV12-3 or TRBV12-4 and TRBJ1-2; D unresolved. The CDR3 spans 10 residues. Trimming shortened V by 8 bases and J by 12 bases, and 13 bases separated the two germline ends. CDR3 DNA: TGTGCCAGCGGGCCCCCGGGTCACACCTTC. Translation: CASGPPGHTF.

This clonotype was counted at least ten times. This chain connects TRBV9 to TRBJ2-1; D perhaps matches TRBD2 (5 bases). This CDR3 is built from 16 residues. Germline assignment: CDR1 SGDLS and CDR2 YYNGEE. The ends were cut back, 5 bases at V and 0 bases at J, with 15 bases in the middle. The CDR3 nucleotides read TGTGCCAGCAGGCCGGGGTGGCGAAGCTCCTACAATGAGCAGTTCTTC. This sequence encodes CASRPGWRSSYNEQFF.